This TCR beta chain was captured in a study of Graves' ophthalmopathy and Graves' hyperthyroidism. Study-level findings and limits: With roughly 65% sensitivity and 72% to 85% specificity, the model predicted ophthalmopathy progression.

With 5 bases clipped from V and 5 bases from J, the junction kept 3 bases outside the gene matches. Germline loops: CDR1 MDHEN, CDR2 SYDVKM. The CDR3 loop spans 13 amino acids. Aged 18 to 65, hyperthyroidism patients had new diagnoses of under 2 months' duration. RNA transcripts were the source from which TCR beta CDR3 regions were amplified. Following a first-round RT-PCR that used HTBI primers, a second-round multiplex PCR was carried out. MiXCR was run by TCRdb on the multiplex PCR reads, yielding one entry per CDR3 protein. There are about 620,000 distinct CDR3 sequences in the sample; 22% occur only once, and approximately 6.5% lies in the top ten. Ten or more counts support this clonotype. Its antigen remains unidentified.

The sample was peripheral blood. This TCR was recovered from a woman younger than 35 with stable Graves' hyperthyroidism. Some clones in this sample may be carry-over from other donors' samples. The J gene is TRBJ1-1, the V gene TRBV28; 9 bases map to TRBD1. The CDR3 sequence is CASSGGQGTEAFF. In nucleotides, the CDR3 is TGTGCCAGCAGTGGGGGACAGGGAACTGAAGCTTTCTTT.